The 5 T cell receptor beta chains below come from one sample, sequenced in a study of cytomegalovirus exposure and HLA in healthy donors. Vbeta (60) and Jbeta (13) primers were used in the PCR. Clones were sequenced by immunoSEQ multiplex PCR, and TCRdb holds only the in-frame ones, with some missing. The sample holds over 100,000 clones; approximately 71% are singletons and the top ten take roughly 5.3%. Sequenced input: PBMCs. The origin of the receptors is a woman aged 70-85 years in good health and CMV-seropositive.

V gene TRBV7-2 combines with J gene TRBJ2-7; D is possibly TRBD2 (6 bases). The CDR3 consists of 13 residues. Between the trimmed V and J ends, which lost 3 bases and 9 bases, there was a span of 15 bases. The germline gives CDR1 SGHTA, CDR2 FQGNSA. The CDR3 loop reads CASSLGEVFGQYF. The DNA for the CDR3 is TGTGCCAGCAGCTTGGGGGAGGTATTCGGGCAGTACTTC.

The genes are TRBV4-1 and TRBJ2-3; 13 bases are a match to TRBD2. Trimming at V came to 5 bases and at J to 6 bases, leaving 8 bases not matched to a gene. The CDR3 runs to 16 residues. Germline V CDR1 and CDR2: MGHRA, YSYEKL. The CDR3 DNA sequence: TGCGCCAGCAGCTCAAGGACTAGCGGGGGAGCGGATACGCAGTATTTT. Residues: CASSSRTSGGADTQYF.

The chain recombines TRBV6-5 with TRBJ2-7, with TRBD2 matching 8 bases. V lost 6 bases to trimming and J lost 0 bases; unmatched junction nucleotides: 7. The germline V gene encodes CDR1 MNHEY and CDR2 SVGAGI. This CDR3 contains 15 residues. The CDR3 DNA sequence: TGTGCCAGCAGCCGGGGGGGAGGAAGCTCCTACGAGCAGTACTTC. Its translation: CASSRGGGSSYEQYF.

The chain couples TRBV29-1 to TRBJ2-5, with 8 positions matching TRBD2. The CDR3 contains 14 residues. Germline lookup yields CDR1 SQVTM and CDR2 ANQGSEA. J gave up 5 bases and V 3 bases, and 8 bases lay outside the gene matches. The CDR3: CSVDPGGAGETQYF. CDR3 nucleotide sequence: TGCAGCGTTGACCCGGGGGGGGCCGGGGAGACCCAGTACTTC.

V is TRBV10-3 and J is TRBJ1-5, with D possibly TRBD1 on 6 matching bases. The CDR3 sequence is 18 residues long. CDR1 and CDR2 (germline): ENHRY, SYGVKD. Trimming stripped 4 bases from V and 2 bases from J, with 21 bases between. CDR3 sequence: CAISAVGPGEGGNQPQHF. DNA of the CDR3: TGTGCCATCAGTGCGGTAGGGCCAGGGGAGGGGGGCAATCAGCCCCAGCATTTT.